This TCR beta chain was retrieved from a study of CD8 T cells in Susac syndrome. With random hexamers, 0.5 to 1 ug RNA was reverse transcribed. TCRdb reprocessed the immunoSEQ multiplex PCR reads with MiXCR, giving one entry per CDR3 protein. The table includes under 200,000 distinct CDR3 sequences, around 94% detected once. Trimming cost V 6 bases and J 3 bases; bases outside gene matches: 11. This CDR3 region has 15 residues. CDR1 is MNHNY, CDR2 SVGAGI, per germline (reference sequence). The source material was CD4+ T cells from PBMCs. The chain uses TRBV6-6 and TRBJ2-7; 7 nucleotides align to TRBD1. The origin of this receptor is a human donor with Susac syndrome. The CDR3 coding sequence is TGTGCCAGCAGCCCCAGGCCCCGGGACAGCTACGAGCAGTACTTC. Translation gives CASSPRPRDSYEQYF.